The clone carrying this T cell receptor beta chain has a handful of counts. Its antigen remains unknown. The sample comes from a study of PD-1 blockade in mismatch repair-deficient tumors. Study results and caveats: Tumor-resident clones, often undetectable pretreatment in blood, expanded then contracted after pembrolizumab.

The protocol was immunoSEQ multiplex PCR, while the TCRdb copy is restricted to in-frame clones and leaves out a portion. The table has approximately 79,000 clones, 70% to 90% seen once; the top ten hold approximately 5%. The source was peripheral blood, collected 44 weeks after starting pembrolizumab. The receptor comes from an adult with mismatch repair-deficient cancer.

DNA for the CDR3: TGTGCCTGGAGTACAGGGGGCTTGGGCTACACCTTC. Protein sequence: CAWSTGGLGYTF. This chain uses TRBV30 with TRBJ1-2; 9 bases align to TRBD1. Germline CDR1 and CDR2: GTSNPN and SVGIG (reference sequence). The CDR3 covers 12 residues. V was pared by 2 bases and J by 8 bases, with 3 bases of the junction left unmatched. Full variable domain (remainder filled in from reference TRBV30 and TRBJ1-2): SQTIHQWPATLVQPVGSPLSLECTVEGTSNPNLYWYRQAAGRGLQLLFYSVGIGQISSEVPQNLSASRPQDRQFILSSKKLLLSDSGFYLCAWSTGGLGYTFGSGTRLTVV.